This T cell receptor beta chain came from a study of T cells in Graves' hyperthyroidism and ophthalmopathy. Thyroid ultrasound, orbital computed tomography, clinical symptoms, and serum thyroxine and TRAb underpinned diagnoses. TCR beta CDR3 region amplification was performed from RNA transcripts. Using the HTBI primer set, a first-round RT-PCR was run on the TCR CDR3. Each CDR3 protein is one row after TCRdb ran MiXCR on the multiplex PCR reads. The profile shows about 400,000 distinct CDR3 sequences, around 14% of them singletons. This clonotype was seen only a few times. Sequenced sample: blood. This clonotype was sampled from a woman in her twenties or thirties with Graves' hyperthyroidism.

As DNA, the CDR3 is TGTGCCACCAGTTCACAGGGCCGTGTAACAGATACGCAGTATTTT. Its translation is CATSSQGRVTDTQYF. The chain links TRBV24-1 to TRBJ2-3, with D maybe TRBD1 (6 bases). CDR3 length: 15 residues. V dropped 6 bases and J dropped 3 bases, with 15 bases sitting between them. CDR1 and CDR2 from the germline V gene are KGHDR and SFDVKD.